These 25 T cell receptor beta chains were sequenced from one sample in a study of Tregs in tolerant kidney transplant recipients. Clones were read by immunoSEQ multiplex PCR, and TCRdb kept only the in-frame ones, dropping some. The sample consists of about 68,000 clones, roughly 84% of them appearing once. What was sequenced was CD4+ T cells from blood. The receptors originated from a human donor in good health.

The gene calls are TRBV30 and TRBJ1-2; 9 nucleotides agree with TRBD1. Germline V gene data show CDR1 as GTSNPN and CDR2 as SVGIG (reference sequence). This CDR3 is 14 amino acids long. V shed 3 bases, J shed 5 bases, and the junction held 7 bases outside the gene matches. CDR3 nucleotides: TGTGCCTGGAGACCCGGCGGGACAGGGTATGGCTACACCTTC. It yields the protein CAWRPGGTGYGYTF.

The V gene is TRBV19, the J gene TRBJ2-5; no firm D call. The CDR3 is 12 amino acids. Germline V gene sequence: CDR1 LNHDA, CDR2 SQIVND (reference sequence). V was shortened by 5 bases and J by 4 bases, with 8 bases between the two germline ends. CDR3 bases: TGTGCCAGTAGTTTTAGCTCAGAGACCCAGTACTTC. Translating it yields CASSFSSETQYF. The whole variable domain, remainder taken from reference TRBV19 and TRBJ2-5, is DGGITQSPKYLFRKEGQNVTLSCEQNLNHDAMYWYRQDPGQGLRLIYYSQIVNDFQKGDIAEGYSVSREKKESFPLTVTSAQKNPTAFYLCASSFSSETQYFGPGTRLLVL.

About this clone itself: Other DNA sequences from this sample encode an identical CDR3 as well. The rearrangement joins TRBV18 to TRBJ2-3, with D uncertain. The CDR3 consists of 13 residues. The ends were cut back, 2 bases at V and 2 bases at J, with 5 bases in the middle. The germline V gene encodes CDR1 KGHSH and CDR2 LQKENI. CDR3 loop: CASSPSITDTQYF. DNA of the CDR3: TGTGCCAGCTCACCATCGATCACAGATACGCAGTATTTT.

This clone has a single count. This sequence joins TRBV5-1 and TRBJ1-4; no firm D call. From germline, CDR1 is SGHRS and CDR2 YFSETQ. This CDR3 region has 14 residues. V lost 4 bases, J lost 2 bases, and 9 bases lay in between. The CDR3 is CASSPGFTNEKLFF. CDR3 nucleotides: TGCGCCAGCAGCCCGGGCTTCACTAATGAAAAACTGTTTTTT.

The chain links TRBV12-5 to TRBJ2-5; the match to TRBD2 covers 9 bases. The germline V gene encodes CDR1 LGHNT and CDR2 FRNRAP. J lost 2 bases, V lost 5 bases, and 6 bases had no gene match. There are 15 residues in the CDR3. The CDR3 protein is CASGPGTSSQETQYF. Written as DNA, the CDR3 is TGTGCTAGTGGTCCGGGGACTAGCTCGCAAGAGACCCAGTACTTC. The full variable domain, completed using reference TRBV12-5 and TRBJ2-5, is DARVTQTPRHKVTEMGQEVTMRCQPILGHNTVFWYRQTMMQGLELLAYFRNRAPLDDSGMPKDRFSAEMPDATLATLKIQPSEPRDSAVYFCASGPGTSSQETQYFGPGTRLLVL.

V gene TRBV7-9 combines with J gene TRBJ1-1, with D maybe TRBD1 (5 bases). Trimming stripped 5 bases from V and 1 base from J, with 14 bases between. CDR3 length: 15 residues. The germline gives CDR1 SEHNR, CDR2 FQNEAQ (reference sequence). CDR3 sequence: CASSRGTGPNTEAFF. The CDR3 DNA reads as TGTGCCAGCAGCCGAGGGACCGGGCCGAACACTGAAGCTTTCTTT.

The rearrangement links TRBV18 to TRBJ1-1; D not certain. Germline V gives CDR1 KGHSH, CDR2 LQKENI. The CDR3 is 15 residues long. Trimming left V 2 bases short and J 0 bases short, with 10 bases between. This CDR3 reads CASSPWTRMNTEAFF. CDR3 coding DNA: TGTGCCAGCTCACCATGGACCCGAATGAACACTGAAGCTTTCTTT. Complete variable domain (other parts from reference TRBV18 and TRBJ1-1): NAGVMQNPRHLVRRRGQEARLRCSPMKGHSHVYWYRQLPEEGLKFMVYLQKENIIDESGMPKERFSAEFPKEGPSILRIQQVVRGDSAAYFCASSPWTRMNTEAFFGQGTRLTVV.

The genes are TRBV19 and TRBJ2-3; 7 nucleotides match TRBD2. The V and J ends lost 4 bases and 2 bases, in that order; junction bases with no gene match: 12. This CDR3 is 17 amino acids long. The germline CDR1 and CDR2 sequences are LNHDA and SQIVND (reference sequence). The CDR3 nucleotides read TGTGCCAGTAGTAGAGGGCCTAGCGGATTAAACACAGATACGCAGTATTTT. Protein product: CASSRGPSGLNTDTQYF.

The J gene is TRBJ1-6, the V gene TRBV7-2; unclear D gene. The CDR3 runs 15 residues. Per germline, CDR1 SGHTA and CDR2 FQGNSA. Trimming stripped 1 base from V and 7 bases from J, with 11 bases between. Written as DNA, the CDR3 is TGTGCCAGCAGCTTAGGCCCGGACGGGAATTCACCCCTCCACTTT. This encodes CASSLGPDGNSPLHF.

This rearrangement joins TRBV4-1 to TRBJ1-6, with D hard to call. CDR3 length: 16 residues. Per the germline V gene, CDR1 is MGHRA and CDR2 is YSYEKL. Trimming left V 1 base short and J 10 bases short, with 17 bases between. CDR3 amino acids: CASSQGAKDPDSPLHF. The CDR3 DNA reads TGCGCCAGCAGCCAAGGGGCCAAAGACCCGGACTCACCCCTCCACTTT.

The chain links TRBV28 to TRBJ1-3, with 8 nucleotides matching TRBD1. Trimming at V came to 9 bases and at J to 4 bases, leaving 8 bases not matched to a gene. This CDR3 has 14 residues. The germline V gene encodes CDR1 MDHEN and CDR2 SYDVKM. CDR3 sequence (DNA): TGTGCCAGTATATACAGGGGGGGAGGAAACACCATATATTTT. It is translated as CASIYRGGGNTIYF.

The chain joins TRBV6-4 to TRBJ2-1; 10 bases agree with TRBD2. This CDR3 has 14 residues. The germline gives CDR1 MRHNA, CDR2 SNTAGT. Germline trimming cut 0 bases from V and 7 bases from J; bases unmatched to any gene: 0. The CDR3 protein is CASSDSSGRNEQFF. CDR3 nucleotide sequence: TGTGCCAGCAGTGACTCTAGCGGGAGGAATGAGCAGTTCTTC.

This chain joins TRBV5-1 and TRBJ2-5; 8 bases agree with TRBD1. The J call may be wrong; the DNA end is better matched by TRBJ2-7. Germline lookup yields CDR1 SGHRS and CDR2 YFSETQ. This CDR3 region has 14 residues. CDR3 sequence reads: CASSYRGVAYEQYF. The CDR3 nucleotides read TGCGCCAGCAGCTACAGGGGGGTAGCCTACGAGCAGTACTTC.

The CDR3 DNA follows: TGTGCCAGCAGCCAATCGGACAGGGGGTCCGGGGAGCTGTTTTTT. Protein sequence: CASSQSDRGSGELFF. The V call is TRBV4-2, the J call TRBJ2-2; 10 bases agree with TRBD1. The CDR3 contains 15 residues. Germline CDR1 reads LGHNA; CDR2 reads YNFKEQ. The ends lost 2 bases at V and 6 bases at J; junction bases unmatched: 3.

The CDR3: CARGRLKAFF. CDR3 bases: TGTGCCCGCGGACGTCTCAAAGCTTTCTTT. This chain joins TRBV30 and TRBJ1-1; D ambiguous. Germline values: CDR1 GTSNPN, CDR2 SVGIG (reference sequence). V lost 8 bases, J lost 9 bases, and 13 bases lay in between. The CDR3 totals 10 residues.

This clone occurred once. The chain couples TRBV11-3 to TRBJ2-5; D might be TRBD1 or TRBD2, each matching 7 bases. There are 17 residues in the CDR3. Trimming took off 0 bases at V and 1 base at J, with 15 bases between the two ends. The germline V gene has CDR1 SGHNT and CDR2 YENEEA. Here the CDR3 reads CASSLDWGGQFQETQYF. CDR3 DNA: TGTGCCAGCAGCTTAGACTGGGGGGGACAGTTCCAAGAGACCCAGTACTTC.

This chain links TRBV7-6 with TRBJ2-7, with TRBD2 matching 10 bases. The CDR3 has 17 residues. The germline CDR1 and CDR2 sequences are SGHVS and FNYEAQ. The ends lost 1 base at V and 6 bases at J; junction bases unmatched: 12. In DNA form, the CDR3 reads TGTGCCAGCAGCTTAGGTTCTGTAGCGGGAGGACAGGGCGAGCAGTACTTC. This encodes CASSLGSVAGGQGEQYF.

The DNA for the CDR3 is TGTGCCAGCAGGACCACAGGACCCGGAAACACCATATATTTT. It is translated as CASRTTGPGNTIYF. The chain couples TRBV6-5 to TRBJ1-3; maybe TRBD1 (5 bases). The CDR3 is 14 amino acids. V dropped 6 bases and J dropped 4 bases, with 13 bases sitting between them. Germline V lookup: CDR1 MNHEY, CDR2 SVGAGI.

The J gene is TRBJ2-5, the V gene TRBV7-3; D is uncertain. Germline values: CDR1 SGHTA, CDR2 FQGTGA. Trimming left V 5 bases short and J 5 bases short, with 12 bases between. The CDR3 has 13 residues. The CDR3: CASSAYSGETQYF. In nucleotides, the CDR3 is TGTGCCAGCAGCGCATACAGTGGGGAGACCCAGTACTTC.

The chain recombines TRBV11-3 with TRBJ2-3; D remains ambiguous. The CDR3 sequence is 13 residues long. Germline CDR1 reads SGHNT; CDR2 reads YENEEA. V lost 3 bases and J 4 bases, leaving 8 bases between the germline ends. CDR3 DNA sequence: TGTGCCAGCAGCTTTATGGCCCCAGATACGCAGTATTTT. Translated: CASSFMAPDTQYF. The full variable domain, its missing parts supplied by reference TRBV11-3 and TRBJ2-3, is EAGVVQSPRYKIIEKKQPVAFWCNPISGHNTLYWYLQNLGQGPELLIRYENEEAVDDSQLPKDRFSAERLKGVDSTLKIQPAELGDSAVYLCASSFMAPDTQYFGPGTRLTVL.

The chain joins TRBV6-6 to TRBJ1-1; 10 bases agree with TRBD1. Germline V gene sequence: CDR1 MNHNY, CDR2 SVGAGI (reference sequence). The V and J ends lost 6 bases and 1 base, in that order; junction bases with no gene match: 5. The CDR3 extends over 15 amino acids. CDR3 bases: TGTGCCAGCAGCCCGAGGGACAGGGGGAACACTGAAGCTTTCTTT. Encoded protein: CASSPRDRGNTEAFF.

In DNA form, the CDR3 reads TGTGCCAGCAGCTTGGATCCCTTAAGCCAGCCCCAGCATTTT. Its translation is CASSLDPLSQPQHF. V gene TRBV5-4 combines with J gene TRBJ1-5; D is unclear. Germline CDR1 SGHNT, CDR2 YYREEE (reference sequence). Between the trimmed V and J ends, which lost 0 bases and 7 bases, there was a span of 11 bases. This CDR3 is built from 14 residues.

This sequence joins TRBV20-1 and TRBJ2-3; no definite D call. Germline loops: CDR1 DFQATT, CDR2 SNEGSKA (reference sequence). V was cut by 3 bases and J by 7 bases, with 8 bases left in between. The CDR3 extends over 11 amino acids. DNA for the CDR3: TGCAGTGCTAGTCTCGAAAATACGCAGTATTTT. Translated, it gives CSASLENTQYF.

The sample holds a few counts of this clone. The CDR3 DNA sequence: TGTGCCAGCAGTGTTAGGGACATGAACACTGAAGCTTTCTTT. It specifies CASSVRDMNTEAFF. V and J are TRBV2 and TRBJ1-1; possible D gene TRBD1, 6 bases. The V end lost 4 bases, the J end lost 0 bases, and 9 bases lay between the germline ends. The length of the CDR3 is 14 residues. Germline V gene data show CDR1 as SNHLY and CDR2 as FYNNEI.

The chain employs TRBV6-1 and TRBJ1-5, with 10 bases fitting TRBD1. With 4 bases clipped from V and 1 base from J, the junction kept 16 bases outside the gene matches. This CDR3 spans 20 amino acids. Germline V CDR1 and CDR2: MNHNS, SASEGT. CDR3 coding DNA: TGTGCCAGCAGTGTATCGGTGGGACAGGGGAGATTAGCGAGCAATCAGCCCCAGCATTTT. Translation gives CASSVSVGQGRLASNQPQHF.